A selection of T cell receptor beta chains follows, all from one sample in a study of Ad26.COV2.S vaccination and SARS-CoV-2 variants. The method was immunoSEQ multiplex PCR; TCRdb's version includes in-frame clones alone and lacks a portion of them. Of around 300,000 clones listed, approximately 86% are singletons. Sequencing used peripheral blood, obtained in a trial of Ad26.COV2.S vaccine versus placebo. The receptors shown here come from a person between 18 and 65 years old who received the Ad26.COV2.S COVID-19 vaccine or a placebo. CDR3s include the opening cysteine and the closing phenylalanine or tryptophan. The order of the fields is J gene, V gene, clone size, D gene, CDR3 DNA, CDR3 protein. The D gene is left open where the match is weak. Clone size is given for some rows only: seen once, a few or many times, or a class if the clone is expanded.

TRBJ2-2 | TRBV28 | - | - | TGTGCCAGCAGGGCCCGGACAACGCTAAACACCGGGGAGCTGTTTTTT | CASRARTTLNTGELFF
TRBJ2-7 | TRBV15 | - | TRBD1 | TGTGCCACCAGCAGAGACACGGGGACAGGGGGTGAGCAGTACTTC | CATSRDTGTGGEQYF
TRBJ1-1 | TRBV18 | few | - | TGTGCCAGCTCACCACAGGGGGGGACTGAAGCTTTCTTT | CASSPQGGTEAFF
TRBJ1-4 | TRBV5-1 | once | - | TGCGCCAGCAGCCCGGACAAGCCAGATGAAAAACTGTTTTTT | CASSPDKPDEKLFF
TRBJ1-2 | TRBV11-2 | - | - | TGTGCCAGCAGCTTATTTAGCTGGGATGGCTACACCTTC | CASSLFSWDGYTF
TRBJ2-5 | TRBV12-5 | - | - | TGTGCTAGTGGTTTAGGCATGGTGGGAGCGGAGACCCAGTACTTC | CASGLGMVGAETQYF
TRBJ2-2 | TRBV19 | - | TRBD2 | TGTGCCAGTAGTACGGGACAAGGACTTGGACTAGCGTGGGCCGGGGAGCTGTTTTTT | CASSTGQGLGLAWAGELFF
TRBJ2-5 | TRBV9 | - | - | TGTGCCAGCAGCGTGGCTAGCGAATTTAGTAAGACCCAGTACTTC | CASSVASEFSKTQYF
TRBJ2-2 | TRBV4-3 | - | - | TGCGCCAGCAGCCAAGGTCTTTCGAACACCGGGGAGCTGTTTTTT | CASSQGLSNTGELFF
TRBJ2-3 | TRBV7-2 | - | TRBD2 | TGTGCCAGCAGTACTAGCGGCGGCACAGATACGCAGTATTTT | CASSTSGGTDTQYF
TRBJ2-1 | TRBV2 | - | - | TGTGCCAGCAGTGATGCAAGGACTGGATACAATGAGCAGTTCTTC | CASSDARTGYNEQFF
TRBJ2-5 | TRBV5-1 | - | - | TGCGCCAGCAGCTTGGAGGGCAGGGGAAAAGAGACCCAGTACTTC | CASSLEGRGKETQYF
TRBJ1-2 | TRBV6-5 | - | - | TGTGCCAGCACCGCCCGGGACAACTATGGCTACACCTTC | CASTARDNYGYTF
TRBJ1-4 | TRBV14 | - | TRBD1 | TGTGCCAGCCCCCCCAGGCGGACAGGGGACCCCTTGGGTGAAAAACTGTTTTTT | CASPPRRTGDPLGEKLFF
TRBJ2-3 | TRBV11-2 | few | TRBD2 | TGTGCCAGCAGCTTAGGACCCCTAACTAGCGGGGGGGCAACAGATACGCAGTATTTT | CASSLGPLTSGGATDTQYF
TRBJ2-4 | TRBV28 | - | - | TGTGCCAGCCGGGGCCCCTGGCCCAAAAACATTCAGTACTTC | CASRGPWPKNIQYF
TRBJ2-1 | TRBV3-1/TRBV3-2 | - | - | TGTGCCAGCAGCCAAGAAGGATGGGGGTATGAGCAGTTCTTC | CASSQEGWGYEQFF
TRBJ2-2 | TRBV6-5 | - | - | TGTGCCAGCAGTCTCGAGGGGACGAACACCGGGGAGCTGTTTTTT | CASSLEGTNTGELFF
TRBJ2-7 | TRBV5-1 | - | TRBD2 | TGCGCCAGCAGCTTGGAACCTAGCGGGGGTTACGAGCAGTACTTC | CASSLEPSGGYEQYF
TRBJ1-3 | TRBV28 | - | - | TGTGCCAGCACCACTGGGGGGGGCGCTGGAAACACCATATATTTT | CASTTGGGAGNTIYF
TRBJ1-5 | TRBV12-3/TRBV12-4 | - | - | TGTGCCACTACCAGGGCTCTTAGTCAGCCCCAGCATTTT | CATTRALSQPQHF
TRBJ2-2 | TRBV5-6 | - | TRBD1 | TGTGCCAGCAGCCTAGGACAGGGGGTGGCCGGGGAGCTGTTTTTT | CASSLGQGVAGELFF
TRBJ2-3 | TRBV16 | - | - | TGTGCCAGCAGCCAATACCCGCAAGGGAATACAGATACGCAGTATTTT | CASSQYPQGNTDTQYF
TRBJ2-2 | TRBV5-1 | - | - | TGCGCCAGCAAAGGAGGGGCGAACTCGAACACCGGGGAGCTGTTTTTT | CASKGGANSNTGELFF
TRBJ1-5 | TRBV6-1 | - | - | TGTGCCAGCAGTGCTATAGCAGCGATGACTAGCAATCAGCCCCAGCATTTT | CASSAIAAMTSNQPQHF
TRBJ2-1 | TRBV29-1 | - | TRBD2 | TGCAGCGTTGAAGGCGGGGGGGCCTCCTACAATGAGCAGTTCTTC | CSVEGGGASYNEQFF
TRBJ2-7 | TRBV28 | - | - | TGTGCCAGCAGTCGTGCGAAGGGGGTGGAGCAGTACTTC | CASSRAKGVEQYF
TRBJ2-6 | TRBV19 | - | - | TGTGCCAGTAGTATAATCGCCAGGGGGGGCCCTGGGGCCAACGTCCTGACTTTC | CASSIIARGGPGANVLTF
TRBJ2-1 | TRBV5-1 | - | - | TGCGCCAGCAGCAACTTCGGACTGACGAGCTCCTACAATGAGCAGTTCTTC | CASSNFGLTSSYNEQFF
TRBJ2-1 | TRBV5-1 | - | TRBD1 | TGCGCCAGCAGCTTTGGACAGGGGGGGTCCAATGAGCAGTTCTTC | CASSFGQGGSNEQFF
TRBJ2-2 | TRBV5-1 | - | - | TGCGCCAGCAGCTTGATCGGAGAGGGGAGGGAGCTGTTTTTT | CASSLIGEGRELFF
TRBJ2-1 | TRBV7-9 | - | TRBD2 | TGTGCCAGCAGCCCTCTATCGGGACTAGCGGGAGGCTACAATGAGCAGTTCTTC | CASSPLSGLAGGYNEQFF
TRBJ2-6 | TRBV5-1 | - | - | TGCGCCAGCAGCTTGGGCCCCTGGGGATCGGTTGGGGCCAACGTCCTGACTTTC | CASSLGPWGSVGANVLTF
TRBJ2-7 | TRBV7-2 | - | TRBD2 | TGTGCCAGCAGCCCCAGGGCTAGCGGGGCCTACGAGCAGTACTTC | CASSPRASGAYEQYF
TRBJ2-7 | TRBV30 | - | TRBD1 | TGTGCCTGGAGTGAGACAGGGGTTTTGGAGCAGTACTTC | CAWSETGVLEQYF
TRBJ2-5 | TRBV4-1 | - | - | TGCGCCAGCAGCCAAGATTTCGGCCGGGGAAGAGAGACCCAGTACTTC | CASSQDFGRGRETQYF
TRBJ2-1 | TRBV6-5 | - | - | TGTGCCAGCAGTTCCGGAGGTTATCGATACAACAATGAGCAGTTCTTC | CASSSGGYRYNNEQFF
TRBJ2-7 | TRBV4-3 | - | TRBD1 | TGCGCCAGCAGCTATAGGGACAGGGCGGGAGAGCAGTACTTC | CASSYRDRAGEQYF
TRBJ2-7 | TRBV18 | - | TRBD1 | TGTGCCAGCTCACCAATAGTGACAGGGTCGCCCTACGAGCAGTACTTC | CASSPIVTGSPYEQYF
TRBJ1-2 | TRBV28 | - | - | TGTGCCAGCAGTTTGAAGGTAGAATATGGCTACACCTTC | CASSLKVEYGYTF
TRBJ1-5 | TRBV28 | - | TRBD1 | TGTGCCAGCAGTGACCCCCCCGGACAGGGAAGGCATCAGCCCCAGCATTTT | CASSDPPGQGRHQPQHF
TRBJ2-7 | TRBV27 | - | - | TGTGCCAGCAGCTCCCGGCTAAGACCCTTCGAGCAGTACTTC | CASSSRLRPFEQYF